This passage covers 30 T cell receptor beta chains from one sample sequenced in a study of blood T cell repertoires in COVID-19. Profiling relied on immunoSEQ multiplex PCR, and the TCRdb table lists in-frame clones only, not all of them. The sample includes about 82,000 clones, over 80% seen only once; the top ten take 15% to 20%. The sample taken for sequencing was peripheral blood. The receptors originated from a man at least 80 years old with active or convalescent COVID-19.

This sequence joins TRBV5-1 and TRBJ2-2, with 8 bases identical to TRBD1. This CDR3 has 14 residues. Germline V gene lookup returns CDR1 SGHRS and CDR2 YFSETQ. Trimming at V came to 4 bases and at J to 4 bases, leaving 3 bases not matched to a gene. CDR3 residues: CASSLGQATGELFF. CDR3 bases: TGCGCCAGCAGCCTGGGACAGGCCACCGGGGAGCTGTTTTTT.

The V gene is TRBV7-9, the J gene TRBJ2-7, with D uncertain. The CDR3 is 12 amino acids. CDR1 SEHNR and CDR2 FQNEAQ come from the germline V gene (reference sequence). V dropped 1 base and J dropped 7 bases, with 8 bases sitting between them. CDR3 nucleotides: TGTGCCAGCAGCTTAGTTGGGCAAGAGCAGTACGTC. This codes for CASSLVGQEQYV.

The chain joins TRBV7-8 to TRBJ2-2, with TRBD2 matching over 9 bases. V shed 1 base, J shed 7 bases, and the junction held 7 bases outside the gene matches. CDR1 and CDR2 (germline): SGHVS, FQNEAQ. The CDR3 extends over 16 amino acids. The CDR3, as DNA: TGTGCCAGCAGCTTAGTAGCGGGGGTACTTGGCGGGGAGCTGTTTTTT. Residues: CASSLVAGVLGGELFF. The entire variable domain, with the rest obtained from reference TRBV7-8 and TRBJ2-2, is as follows: GAGVSQSPRYKVAKRGQDVALRCDPISGHVSLFWYQQALGQGPEFLTYFQNEAQLDKSGLPSDRFFAERPEGSVSTLKIQRTQQEDSAVYLCASSLVAGVLGGELFFGEGSRLTVL.

The sample holds a few counts of this clone. V is TRBV7-8 and J is TRBJ1-5; 7 bases are a match to TRBD1. With 4 bases clipped from V and 5 bases from J, the junction kept 8 bases outside the gene matches. The CDR3 is 15 amino acids. Germline lookup yields CDR1 SGHVS and CDR2 FQNEAQ. CDR3 sequence: CASSSRTGNHQPQHF. The CDR3 DNA is TGTGCCAGCAGCTCCCGGACAGGTAACCATCAGCCCCAGCATTTT.

This chain joins TRBV2 and TRBJ1-2; maybe TRBD1 (6 bases). The CDR3 runs to 11 residues. V was shortened by 6 bases and J by 8 bases, with 10 bases between the two germline ends. Germline CDR1 SNHLY, CDR2 FYNNEI. CDR3: CASRETGGYTF. CDR3 DNA sequence: TGTGCCAGCAGGGAGACAGGCGGCTACACCTTC.

The V and J genes are TRBV24-1 and TRBJ2-3; perhaps TRBD2 as D (5 bases). The CDR3 is 15 residues long. Trimming removed 0 bases from V and 6 bases from J, with 12 bases in between. The germline gives CDR1 KGHDR, CDR2 SFDVKD. In nucleotides, the CDR3 is TGTGCCACCAGTGATTTGCGAGCGGAGGCGGATACGCAGTATTTT. The encoded protein is CATSDLRAEADTQYF.

This clone turned up a few times. This chain links TRBV11-1 with TRBJ1-1; D unclear. The CDR3 loop spans 13 amino acids. The V end was cut by 7 bases, the J end by 1 base, with 10 bases between. Germline V gene sequence: CDR1 SGHAT, CDR2 FQDESV (reference sequence). The CDR3: CASTSGRNTEAFF. For the CDR3, the DNA is TGTGCCAGCACCTCCGGGAGGAACACTGAAGCTTTCTTT.

The chain carries TRBV2 and TRBJ2-7, with TRBD2 matching 8 bases. Germline assignment: CDR1 SNHLY and CDR2 FYNNEI. Trimming removed 5 bases from V and 4 bases from J; junction bases left unmatched: 10. The CDR3 is made up of 15 amino acids. CDR3 nucleotide sequence: TGTGCCAGCAGTCTTTTAGCGGGGATTTTGTACGAGCAGTACGTC. Encoded protein: CASSLLAGILYEQYV.

The rearrangement joins TRBV18 to TRBJ2-7, with TRBD1 identical over 9 bases. The V gene's germline CDR1 is KGHSH and CDR2 LQKENI. J gave up 5 bases and V 5 bases, and 4 bases lay outside the gene matches. This CDR3 spans 13 amino acids. CDR3 DNA: TGTGCCAGCTCATGGGACAGGGTGAACGAGCAGTACGTC. This sequence encodes CASSWDRVNEQYV.

The chain links TRBV19 to TRBJ1-1, with 8 bases fitting TRBD1. Trimming took 7 bases from V and 1 from J; bases not matched to a gene: 8. The CDR3 length is 15 residues. Germline V lookup: CDR1 LNHDA, CDR2 SQIVND (reference sequence). The CDR3 DNA reads as TGTGCCAGTAACCCGGACAGGGTATCGAACACTGAAGCTTTCTTT. This encodes CASNPDRVSNTEAFF.

J is TRBJ2-1 and V is TRBV24-1; D remains unclear. In germline, CDR1 is KGHDR, CDR2 SFDVKD. The CDR3 loop spans 16 amino acids. V dropped 0 bases and J dropped 7 bases, with 15 bases sitting between them. CDR3 nucleotides: TGTGCCACCAGTGATTTGGGAACGAACGGGTATAATGAGCAGTTCTTC. Protein sequence: CATSDLGTNGYNEQFF.

The chain is built from TRBV12-3 or TRBV12-4 and TRBJ1-4; no clear D. V shed 2 bases and J shed 8 bases, with 6 bases lying between them. The length of the CDR3 is 12 residues. DNA of the CDR3: TGTGCCAGCAGTTTAATGGCCGAAAAACTGTTTTTT. Its translation: CASSLMAEKLFF.

This clone has a handful of counts. This chain links TRBV18 with TRBJ2-5; D perhaps matches TRBD1 (5 bases). Deletions cut 4 bases from V and 3 bases from J, with 15 bases between. This CDR3 comprises 15 residues. Germline V gene data show CDR1 as KGHSH and CDR2 as LQKENI. The CDR3, as DNA: TGTGCCAGCTCACTTGGCCAGGGTCGGGAAGAGACCCAGTACTTC. Protein product: CASSLGQGREETQYF. The whole variable domain, filled in from reference TRBV18 and TRBJ2-5, reads NAGVMQNPRHLVRRRGQEARLRCSPMKGHSHVYWYRQLPEEGLKFMVYLQKENIIDESGMPKERFSAEFPKEGPSILRIQQVVRGDSAAYFCASSLGQGREETQYFGPGTRLLVL.

The chain carries TRBV6-5 and TRBJ1-2; tentative D call: TRBD1 (5 bases). Germline-derived CDR1 and CDR2 are MNHEY and SVGAGI. With 10 bases removed from V and 8 bases from J, the gap between germline ends came to 20 bases. This CDR3 has 13 amino acids. CDR3 bases: TGTGCCACCGGGACGCGAGGAGCGGGCGGCTACACCTTC. Its translation is CATGTRGAGGYTF.

This sequence joins TRBV6-5 and TRBJ2-1; 11 bases are a match to TRBD1. Germline V gives CDR1 MNHEY, CDR2 SVGAGI. Germline trimming cut 4 bases from V and 6 bases from J; bases unmatched to any gene: 2. The CDR3 runs to 14 residues. Here the CDR3 reads CASSLDRGLNEQFF. For the CDR3, the DNA is TGTGCCAGCAGTTTGGACAGGGGGCTCAATGAGCAGTTCTTC.

The V gene is TRBV18, the J gene TRBJ2-6, with 10 bases aligning to TRBD2. J lost 1 base, V lost 4 bases, and 7 bases had no gene match. Germline-derived CDR1 and CDR2 are KGHSH and LQKENI. The CDR3 has 18 residues. CDR3 DNA: TGTGCCAGCTCACGAAGCGGGGGGGCCAATTCTGGGGCCAACGTCCTGACTTTC. Translated: CASSRSGGANSGANVLTF.

By share of the sample, this clone is medium-sized. This chain uses TRBV12-5 with TRBJ2-1; D is perhaps TRBD2 (5 bases). CDR1 and CDR2 from the germline V gene are LGHNT and FRNRAP. The CDR3 covers 14 residues. Trimming took off 4 bases at V and 9 bases at J, with 16 bases between the two ends. CDR3 bases: TGTGCTAGTGGTTCGGAGGCCCGCAAAGCTGAGCAGTTCTTC. Protein product: CASGSEARKAEQFF.

CDR3 nucleotides: TGTGCCAGCCGGTTAAGCGGGAGTGTGTACAATGAGCAGTTCTTC. The encoded protein is CASRLSGSVYNEQFF. The chain uses TRBV4-2 and TRBJ2-1, with TRBD2 matching 8 bases. Germline CDR1 reads LGHNA; CDR2 reads YNFKEQ. With 8 bases clipped from V and 4 bases from J, the junction kept 10 bases outside the gene matches. This CDR3 is 15 amino acids long.

This clone was counted many times. V and J are TRBV2 and TRBJ2-5; D call uncertain. The CDR3 spans 14 residues. Germline CDR1 reads SNHLY; CDR2 reads FYNNEI. Trimming removed 4 bases from V and 3 bases from J, with 12 bases in between. The CDR3 DNA is TGTGCCAGCAGTGTGTTACCGACAAAAGAGACCCAGTACTTC. It encodes CASSVLPTKETQYF.

The chain links TRBV19 to TRBJ1-6; unclear D gene. Germline lookup yields CDR1 LNHDA and CDR2 SQIVND (reference sequence). V was shortened by 5 bases and J by 0 bases, with 8 bases between the two germline ends. The length of the CDR3 is 15 residues. The CDR3 region has the DNA TGTGCCAGTAGTTCGAGGTTCTCCTATAATTCACCCCTCCACTTT. As protein: CASSSRFSYNSPLHF.

The chain is built from TRBV11-3 and TRBJ1-1; 8 bases agree with TRBD1. With 5 bases clipped from V and 7 bases from J, the junction kept 6 bases outside the gene matches. The germline V gene encodes CDR1 SGHNT and CDR2 YENEEA. The CDR3 length is 13 residues. The CDR3 DNA sequence: TGTGCCAGCAGCCTCTACACAGGGGGTGAAGCTTTCTTT. Protein sequence: CASSLYTGGEAFF.

The sample holds one count of this clone. The genes are TRBV5-4 and TRBJ2-2; 9 bases are a match to TRBD1. The CDR3 contains 16 residues. Germline CDR1 reads SGHNT; CDR2 reads YYREEE (reference sequence). The J segment lost 1 base and the V segment lost 6 bases, leaving 7 bases of the junction unmatched. The chain's CDR3 is CASTPPGQGNTGELFF. The CDR3 nucleotides are TGTGCCAGCACCCCACCGGGACAGGGGAACACCGGGGAGCTGTTTTTT.

The chain uses TRBV2 and TRBJ1-3; D unresolved. CDR1 is SNHLY and CDR2 is FYNNEI in the germline V gene. The CDR3 length is 16 residues. With 5 bases removed from V and 0 bases from J, the gap between germline ends came to 14 bases. The DNA for the CDR3 is TGTGCCAGCAGTCTCCAGAGGCAGTTCTCTGGAAACACCATATATTTT. Translating it yields CASSLQRQFSGNTIYF.

This clone has only one observation. At the DNA level, this CDR3 is encoded by other sequences in the same sample as well. The rearrangement joins TRBV3-1 (or the pseudogene TRBV3-2) to TRBJ2-3, with 11 bases identical to TRBD2. The germline V gene encodes CDR1 LGHDT and CDR2 YNNKEL (reference sequence). This CDR3 comprises 16 residues. J gave up 1 base and V 4 bases, and 4 bases lay outside the gene matches. The CDR3 here is CASSRVAGGGTDTQYF. The DNA for the CDR3 is TGTGCCAGCAGCCGAGTAGCGGGGGGGGGCACAGATACGCAGTATTTT.

This rearrangement joins TRBV10-2 to TRBJ2-7, with D possibly being TRBD2 (5 bases). The CDR3 is 15 residues long. Germline loops: CDR1 WSHSY, CDR2 SAAADI. Trimming took 1 base from V and 0 from J, leaving 10 bases between them. This chain's CDR3 is CASSEWSRGSYEQYV. The CDR3 DNA sequence: TGCGCCAGCAGTGAGTGGAGTCGGGGCTCCTACGAGCAGTACGTC.

This clone is a singleton in its sample. The chain couples TRBV30 to TRBJ1-1; D unresolved. Germline CDR1 GTSNPN, CDR2 SVGIG (reference sequence). The CDR3 sequence is 12 residues long. In DNA, the CDR3 is TGTGCTCGGGGTGGAGTAAACACTGAAGCTTTCTTT. It encodes CARGGVNTEAFF.

V is TRBV13 and J is TRBJ2-5, with 7 bases lining up with TRBD1. The CDR3 runs 18 residues. V lost 3 bases and J lost 1; bases outside the gene matches: 14. Germline CDR1 reads PRHDT; CDR2 reads FYEKMQ (reference sequence). The CDR3 loop reads CASSLKGARKIFQETQYF. Here the CDR3 DNA reads TGTGCCAGCAGCTTGAAGGGGGCCAGAAAAATATTCCAAGAGACCCAGTACTTC. Variable domain in full (rest from reference TRBV13 and TRBJ2-5): AAGVIQSPRHLIKEKRETATLKCYPIPRHDTVYWYQQGPGQDPQFLISFYEKMQSDKGSIPDRFSAQQFSDYHSELNMSSLELGDSALYFCASSLKGARKIFQETQYFGPGTRLLVL.

V usage is TRBV9 and J usage is TRBJ2-5; 14 nucleotides agree with TRBD2. CDR1 is SGDLS, CDR2 YYNGEE, per germline. J lost 4 bases, V lost 3 bases, and 2 bases had no gene match. The CDR3 extends over 15 amino acids. The CDR3 region is CASSATSGGAETQYF. CDR3 in DNA: TGTGCCAGCAGCGCGACTAGCGGGGGGGCAGAGACCCAGTACTTC.

The chain couples TRBV7-9 to TRBJ2-2; D not certain. The CDR3 spans 15 residues. Germline assignment: CDR1 SEHNR and CDR2 FQNEAQ (reference sequence). V lost 5 bases to trimming and J lost 0 bases, with 10 bases between them. The CDR3 sequence is CASSPKSTNTGELFF. The CDR3, as DNA: TGTGCCAGCAGCCCTAAAAGTACGAACACCGGGGAGCTGTTTTTT.

The chain recombines TRBV10-3 with TRBJ1-1; perhaps TRBD1 as D (5 bases). This CDR3 is built from 12 residues. V shed 4 bases and J shed 8 bases, with 11 bases lying between them. CDR1 ENHRY and CDR2 SYGVKD come from the germline V gene. The CDR3 DNA reads as TGTGCCATCAGTGGGGGGGAGGGAGAAGCTTTCTTT. It codes for CAISGGEGEAFF.